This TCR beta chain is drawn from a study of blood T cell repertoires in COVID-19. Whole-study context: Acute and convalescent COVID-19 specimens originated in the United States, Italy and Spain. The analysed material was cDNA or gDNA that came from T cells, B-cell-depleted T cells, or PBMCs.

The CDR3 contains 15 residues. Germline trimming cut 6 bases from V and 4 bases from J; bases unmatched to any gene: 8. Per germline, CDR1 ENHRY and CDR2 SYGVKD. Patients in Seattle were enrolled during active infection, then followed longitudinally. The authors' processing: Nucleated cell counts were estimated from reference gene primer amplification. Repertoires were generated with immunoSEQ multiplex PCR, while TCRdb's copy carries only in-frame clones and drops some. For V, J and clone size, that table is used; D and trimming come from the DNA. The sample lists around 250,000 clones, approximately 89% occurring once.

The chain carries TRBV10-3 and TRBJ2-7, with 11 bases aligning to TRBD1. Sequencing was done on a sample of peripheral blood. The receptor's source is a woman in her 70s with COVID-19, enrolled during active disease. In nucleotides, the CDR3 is TGTGCCATCAGGCCGGGACAGGGGGATCGGTACGAGCAGTACTTC. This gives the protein CAIRPGQGDRYEQYF.